Included here is one TCR beta chain sequence, with context. This record comes from a study of long-term antiretroviral therapy in people with HIV. The germline CDR1 and CDR2 sequences are MDHEN and SYDVKM. The CDR3 extends over 16 amino acids. The V and J ends lost 4 bases and 2 bases, in that order; junction bases with no gene match: 9. The immunoSEQ assay was v3.0, run at survey level. TCRdb keeps only in-frame clones here, not all; method: immunoSEQ multiplex PCR. Of some 12,000 clones in the sample, roughly 80% were seen once. This clonotype originated in a man aged 40-49 years with HIV. This chain uses TRBV28 with TRBJ2-7, with 9 bases that match TRBD2. Sequenced here: unsorted PBMCs, sampled 1.2 years after starting antiretroviral therapy. CDR3 sequence (DNA): TGTGCCAGCAGTTCCCCACGTTCTAGCGGGACCTACGAGCAGTACTTC. It translates to CASSSPRSSGTYEQYF.